This TCR beta chain is drawn from a study of siplizumab effects on memory and regulatory T cells. Findings and caveats of the study: To unstimulated subsets, only a minor fraction of alloreactive clones could be mapped. Whether proliferating Tregs in siplizumab cultures suppress was not functionally confirmed.

This clone appeared once. Antigen unknown. Losses at the gene ends were 3 bases for V and 5 bases for J; bases not matched to a gene: 8. Looked up from germline, CDR1 is SGHTA and CDR2 is FQGTGA. CDR3 size: 15 residues. Sequencing used immunoSEQ multiplex PCR; TCRdb keeps in-frame clones, though not all of them. The sample holds about 55,000 clones, about 97% seen once. This sequence originates from a human donor in good health. This chain joins TRBV7-3 and TRBJ2-7, with 9 bases that match TRBD2. Sequencing was carried out using naive CD4+ T cells sorted from blood. As DNA, the CDR3 is TGTGCCAGCAGCTTGATAGCGGGAGAGAGAAACGAGCAGTACTTC. It yields the protein CASSLIAGERNEQYF.